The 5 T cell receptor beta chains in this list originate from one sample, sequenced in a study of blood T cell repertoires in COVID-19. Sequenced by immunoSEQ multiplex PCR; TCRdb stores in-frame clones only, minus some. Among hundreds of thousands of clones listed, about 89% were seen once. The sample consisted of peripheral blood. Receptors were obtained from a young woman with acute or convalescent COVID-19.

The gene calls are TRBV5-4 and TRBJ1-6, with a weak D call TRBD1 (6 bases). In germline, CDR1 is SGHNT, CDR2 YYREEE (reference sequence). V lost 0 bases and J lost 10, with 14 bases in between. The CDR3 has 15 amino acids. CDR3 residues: CASSLEQGKRSPLHF. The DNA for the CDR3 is TGTGCCAGCAGCTTGGAACAGGGCAAACGATCACCCCTCCACTTT.

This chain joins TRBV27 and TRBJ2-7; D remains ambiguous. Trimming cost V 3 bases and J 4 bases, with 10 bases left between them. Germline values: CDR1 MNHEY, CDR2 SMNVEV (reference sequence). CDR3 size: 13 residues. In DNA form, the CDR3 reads TGTGCCAGCAGTTTTGGGCGCGAGTACGAGCAGTACTTC. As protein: CASSFGREYEQYF.

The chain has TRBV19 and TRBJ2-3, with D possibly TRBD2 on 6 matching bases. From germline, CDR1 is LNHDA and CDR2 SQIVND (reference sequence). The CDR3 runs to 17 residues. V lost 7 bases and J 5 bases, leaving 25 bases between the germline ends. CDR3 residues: CASTPGFTGVGEDTQYF. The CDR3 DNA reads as TGTGCCAGTACCCCCGGTTTCACGGGGGTCGGGGAAGATACGCAGTATTTT.

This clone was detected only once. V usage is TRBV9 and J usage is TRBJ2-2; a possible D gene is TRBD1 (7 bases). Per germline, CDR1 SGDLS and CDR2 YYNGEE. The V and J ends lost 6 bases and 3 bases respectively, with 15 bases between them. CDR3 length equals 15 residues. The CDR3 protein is CASKEGDSYTGELFF. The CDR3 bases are TGTGCCAGCAAGGAGGGGGACAGTTACACCGGGGAGCTGTTTTTT.

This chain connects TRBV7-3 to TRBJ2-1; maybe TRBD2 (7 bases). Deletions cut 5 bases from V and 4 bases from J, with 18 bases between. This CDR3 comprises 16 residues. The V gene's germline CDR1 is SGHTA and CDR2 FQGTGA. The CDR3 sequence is CASSPSSGGGYNEQFF. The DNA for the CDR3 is TGTGCCAGCAGCCCAAGCTCGGGGGGCGGATACAATGAGCAGTTCTTC.